This T cell receptor (beta chain) was observed in a study of post-analysis software for immune sequencing data. Unique molecular identifiers were present in the TCR beta cDNA libraries. The yield from around 1 to 10 million T cells was 500,000 or so cDNA molecules in total. MiXCR was run by TCRdb on the PCR reads, yielding one entry per CDR3 protein. The repertoire holds a few hundred thousand distinct CDR3 sequences, approximately 33% seen once, with 13% in the top ten. Between the trimmed V and J ends, which lost 5 bases and 3 bases, there was a span of 11 bases. Germline lookup yields CDR1 MNHEY and CDR2 SVGEGT. This CDR3 region has 13 residues. Notes on the study in general: Compared against controls, patients with multiple sclerosis displayed significantly lower normalized Chao1 diversity. Five or six TRBV segments, TRBV5-6, TRBV5-1 and TRBV20-1 among them, were found more frequent in patients than controls.

This clonotype was seen a few times. The antigen is not known. The clonotype comes from a girl aged 10-17 years with multiple sclerosis. The sample was blood. The chain employs TRBV6-2 or TRBV6-3 and TRBJ2-7; D possibly corresponds to TRBD2 (5 bases). In DNA form, the CDR3 reads TGTGCCAGCAGTCGTACGGGGTTCTACGAGCAGTACTTC. Protein product: CASSRTGFYEQYF.